Below, 32 T cell receptor beta chains from the same sample are listed, as sequenced in a study of tissue T cells after allogeneic stem cell transplantation. Clones were sequenced by immunoSEQ multiplex PCR, and TCRdb holds only the in-frame ones, with some missing. The sample contains about 7,300 clones, 65% to 85% of which appear only once. This material consisted of skin, taken at autopsy. The source of these receptors is an older male patient with steroid-refractory graft-versus-host disease after an allogeneic stem cell transplant. The graft donor may have given rise to some T cells.

Here the CDR3 DNA reads TGTGCCAGTAGTGACTCTGGAAACACCATATATTTT. It is translated as CASSDSGNTIYF. This chain joins TRBV19 and TRBJ1-3; D is uncertain. Per germline, CDR1 LNHDA and CDR2 SQIVND (reference sequence). CDR3 length: 12 amino acids. With 5 bases removed from V and 0 bases from J, the gap between germline ends came to 2 bases.

The chain has TRBV9 and TRBJ2-3; 8 positions match TRBD2. The CDR3 length is 19 residues. From germline, CDR1 is SGDLS and CDR2 YYNGEE. Trimming took 3 bases from V and 1 from J; bases not matched to a gene: 16. CDR3 region: CASSATGLERRGGTDTQYF. DNA for the CDR3: TGTGCCAGCAGCGCGACAGGCCTAGAAAGGCGGGGGGGCACAGATACGCAGTATTTT.

The chain carries TRBV7-2 and TRBJ2-1; a possible D gene is TRBD2 (5 bases). The germline V gene encodes CDR1 SGHTA and CDR2 FQGNSA. This CDR3 has 16 amino acids. Trimming pared 5 bases from V and 3 bases from J, leaving 17 bases between. Here the CDR3 reads CASSLVPGSVYNEQFF. The CDR3 DNA reads as TGTGCCAGCAGCCTGGTCCCGGGTAGCGTCTACAATGAGCAGTTCTTC.

The gene calls are TRBV21-1 and TRBJ1-1; the listed D gene, TRBD1, was not tested against the DNA. TRBV21-1 is a pseudogene segment. This CDR3 contains 18 residues. CDR3 in DNA: TGTGCCAGCAGCAAAGCGGGCCAGGGGGAGGACTTCGGCACTGAAGCTTTCTTT. Its translation is CASSKAGQGEDFGTEAFF.

The rearrangement uses TRBV27 and TRBJ2-1, with 11 bases that match TRBD2. Trimming cost V 1 base and J 7 bases; bases outside gene matches: 6. The CDR3 is 16 residues long. Germline values: CDR1 MNHEY, CDR2 SMNVEV (reference sequence). CDR3 sequence reads: CASSLFLAGGGNEQFF. The DNA for the CDR3 is TGTGCCAGCAGTTTATTTCTAGCGGGGGGCGGAAATGAGCAGTTCTTC.

The rearrangement joins TRBV24-1 to TRBJ2-6; D gene unclear. CDR3 length: 14 amino acids. Per the germline V gene, CDR1 is KGHDR and CDR2 is SFDVKD. Trimming removed 11 bases from V and 0 bases from J, with 10 bases in between. The CDR3 sequence is CAILNSSGANVLTF. Here the CDR3 DNA reads TGTGCCATCTTAAACAGCTCTGGGGCCAACGTCCTGACTTTC.

The gene calls are TRBV30 and TRBJ2-2; D unclear. V lost 1 base to trimming and J lost 7 bases, with 7 bases between them. The CDR3 loop spans 12 amino acids. Germline loops: CDR1 GTSNPN, CDR2 SVGIG (reference sequence). The CDR3 here is CAWSGPSGELFF. CDR3 bases: TGTGCCTGGAGTGGCCCCAGCGGGGAGCTGTTTTTT.

This rearrangement joins TRBV5-1 to TRBJ1-2, with D maybe TRBD1 (5 bases). Germline CDR1 SGHRS, CDR2 YFSETQ. The V end lost 4 bases, the J end lost 4 bases, and 11 bases lay between the germline ends. The CDR3 is made up of 13 amino acids. The CDR3 protein is CASSPGRIYGYTF. The CDR3 DNA reads TGCGCCAGCAGCCCGGGACGGATCTATGGCTACACCTTC.

The chain combines TRBV5-8 with TRBJ1-5; no reliable D call. CDR3 length equals 12 residues. Between the trimmed V and J ends, which lost 4 bases and 6 bases, there was a span of 8 bases. Germline-derived CDR1 and CDR2 are SGHTS and YDEGEE. The CDR3 bases are TGTGCCAGCAGCCACTCTGGTCAGCCCCAGCATTTT. Residues: CASSHSGQPQHF. Variable domain in full (rest from reference TRBV5-8 and TRBJ1-5): EAGVTQSPTHLIKTRGQQATLRCSPISGHTSVYWYQQALGLGLQFLLWYDEGEERNRGNFPPRFSGRQFPNYSSELNVNALELEDSALYLCASSHSGQPQHFGDGTRLSIL.

This clone was seen a single time. The V gene is TRBV6-2 or TRBV6-3, the J gene TRBJ2-1; TRBD1 might be the D (6 bases). The V and J ends lost 2 bases and 6 bases respectively, with 8 bases between them. The CDR3 sequence is 13 residues long. The germline gives CDR1 MNHEY, CDR2 SVGEGT. CDR3 in amino acids: CASSYQGINEQFF. Written as DNA, the CDR3 is TGTGCCAGCAGTTACCAGGGGATCAATGAGCAGTTCTTC.

This chain uses TRBV6-5 with TRBJ1-1; D gene uncertain. The CDR3 totals 11 residues. Germline CDR1 reads MNHEY; CDR2 reads SVGAGI. Trimming shortened V by 2 bases and J by 8 bases, and 6 bases separated the two germline ends. CDR3 protein: CASSYGFEAFF. In DNA form, the CDR3 reads TGTGCCAGCAGTTACGGCTTCGAAGCTTTCTTT.

The V call is TRBV9, the J call TRBJ1-2; 7 nucleotides agree with TRBD1. The CDR3 spans 17 residues. The junction had 11 bases not matched to a gene; V was cut back by 1 base and J by 2 bases. Germline CDR1 and CDR2: SGDLS and YYNGEE. In DNA form, the CDR3 reads TGTGCCAGCAGCGTAAATCAAAGGACAGGAGAAAACTATGGCTACACCTTC. Its translation: CASSVNQRTGENYGYTF.

V gene TRBV4-2 combines with J gene TRBJ1-2; D possibly corresponds to TRBD1 (5 bases). V lost 0 bases to trimming and J lost 8 bases, with 10 bases between them. The CDR3 spans 13 residues. CDR1 is LGHNA, CDR2 YNFKEQ, per germline. CDR3 nucleotide sequence: TGTGCCAGCAGCCAAGATAAGGGGCGCGGCTACACCTTC. Residues: CASSQDKGRGYTF.

This chain joins TRBV18 and TRBJ2-2; no reliable D call. Germline CDR1 KGHSH, CDR2 LQKENI. CDR3 length: 12 residues. V lost 4 bases to trimming and J lost 4 bases, with 4 bases between them. The CDR3 DNA is TGTGCCAGCTCACAGGGCACCGGGGAGCTGTTTTTT. It encodes CASSQGTGELFF. The whole variable domain, remainder taken from reference TRBV18 and TRBJ2-2, is NAGVMQNPRHLVRRRGQEARLRCSPMKGHSHVYWYRQLPEEGLKFMVYLQKENIIDESGMPKERFSAEFPKEGPSILRIQQVVRGDSAAYFCASSQGTGELFFGEGSRLTVL.

The chain recombines TRBV10-2 with TRBJ2-2; possibly TRBD1 or TRBD2 for D (6 bases each). The germline gives CDR1 WSHSY, CDR2 SAAADI. The ends were cut back, 7 bases at V and 0 bases at J, with 15 bases in the middle. The CDR3 runs 16 residues. CDR3 in amino acids: CASKRGDRSNTGELFF. CDR3 in DNA: TGCGCCAGCAAAAGGGGGGACCGCTCGAACACCGGGGAGCTGTTTTTT.

The V gene is TRBV25-1, the J gene TRBJ1-1; D is ambiguous. Germline V CDR1 and CDR2: MGHDK, SYGVNS. The CDR3 totals 14 residues. The V and J ends lost 0 bases and 6 bases respectively, with 11 bases between them. The CDR3 reads CASSEYELAPEAFF. The CDR3 DNA is TGTGCCAGCAGTGAATACGAGCTCGCCCCTGAAGCTTTCTTT.

This clone was seen a few times. The rearrangement uses TRBV19 and TRBJ1-4; possible D gene TRBD1, 6 bases. Between the trimmed V and J ends, which lost 6 bases and 7 bases, there was a span of 15 bases. From germline, CDR1 is LNHDA and CDR2 SQIVND (reference sequence). This CDR3 is 14 amino acids long. The CDR3 sequence: CASSIQGLGEKLFF. The CDR3 coding sequence is TGTGCCAGTAGCATCCAGGGGCTTGGTGAAAAACTGTTTTTT.

In DNA form, the CDR3 reads TGTGCCAGCAGTGAAGCTGGAGATACGCAGTATTTT. Its translation is CASSEAGDTQYF. The V gene is TRBV6-1, the J gene TRBJ2-3; D remains ambiguous. V lost 0 bases and J lost 5, with 3 bases in between. The CDR3 spans 12 residues. Germline assignment: CDR1 MNHNS and CDR2 SASEGT.

The chain links TRBV20-1 to TRBJ1-4, with unresolved D. The V and J ends lost 6 bases and 4 bases respectively, with 6 bases between them. CDR1 is DFQATT and CDR2 is SNEGSKA in the germline V gene (reference sequence). CDR3 length equals 11 residues. The DNA for the CDR3 is TGCAGTGCACGGGGTAATGAAAAACTGTTTTTT. It specifies CSARGNEKLFF.

In this sample, this clone turned up a few times. The gene calls are TRBV5-4 and TRBJ2-5, with D perhaps being TRBD1 or TRBD2 (5 bases each). V was shortened by 0 bases and J by 5 bases, with 11 bases between the two germline ends. CDR1 and CDR2 from the germline V gene are SGHNT and YYREEE (reference sequence). The CDR3 sequence is 14 residues long. The CDR3 nucleotides are TGTGCCAGCAGCTTGGCCGGGGCCGGGGAGACCCAGTACTTC. It encodes CASSLAGAGETQYF.

In its sample, this clone is large. V is TRBV28 and J is TRBJ1-5; D unclear. Germline CDR1 and CDR2: MDHEN and SYDVKM. This CDR3 is 14 amino acids long. Deletions cut 2 bases from V and 6 bases from J, with 11 bases between. CDR3 in amino acids: CASSLRQDTQPQHF. The DNA for the CDR3 is TGTGCCAGCAGTTTAAGACAAGACACTCAGCCCCAGCATTTT.

The chain links TRBV11-1 to TRBJ2-5; D may match TRBD1 or TRBD2 (5 bases each). V lost 5 bases to trimming and J lost 5 bases, with 15 bases between them. From germline, CDR1 is SGHAT and CDR2 FQDESV (reference sequence). CDR3 length: 14 residues. CDR3 bases: TGTGCCAGCAGCCGCCCCCTTGGGGGTGAGACCCAGTACTTC. Residues: CASSRPLGGETQYF. Variable domain in full (rest from reference TRBV11-1 and TRBJ2-5): EAEVAQSPRYKITEKSQAVAFWCDPISGHATLYWYRQILGQGPELLVQFQDESVVDDSQLPKDRFSAERLKGVDSTLKIQPAELGDSAMYLCASSRPLGGETQYFGPGTRLLVL.

The genes are TRBV2 and TRBJ2-5, with a possible D match to TRBD2 (5 bases). V dropped 2 bases and J dropped 2 bases, with 9 bases sitting between them. Germline V lookup: CDR1 SNHLY, CDR2 FYNNEI. The CDR3 has 14 residues. CDR3 coding DNA: TGTGCCAGCAGTGAAAGGAGCGGACAAGAGACCCAGTACTTC. Its protein is CASSERSGQETQYF. Filled out from reference TRBV2 and TRBJ2-5, the complete variable domain reads EPEVTQTPSHQVTQMGQEVILRCVPISNHLYFYWYRQILGQKVEFLVSFYNNEISEKSEIFDDQFSVERPDGSNFTLKIRSTKLEDSAMYFCASSERSGQETQYFGPGTRLLVL.

V gene TRBV4-1 combines with J gene TRBJ2-7; 8 bases align to TRBD1. V was clipped by 4 bases and J by 1 base; unmatched bases: 6. The germline gives CDR1 MGHRA, CDR2 YSYEKL. There are 15 residues in the CDR3. CDR3 sequence reads: CASSPLWDRSYEQYF. In DNA, the CDR3 is TGCGCCAGCAGCCCCCTTTGGGACAGGTCCTACGAGCAGTACTTC.

The gene calls are TRBV18 and TRBJ2-7; D is perhaps TRBD2 (6 bases). Trimming shortened V by 6 bases and J by 3 bases, and 12 bases separated the two germline ends. Germline CDR1 reads KGHSH; CDR2 reads LQKENI. The CDR3 spans 13 residues. CDR3 amino acids: CASSRDSLYEQYF. The CDR3 nucleotides are TGTGCCAGCTCCCGGGACTCCCTCTACGAGCAGTACTTC.

About this clone: Other DNA sequences in the sample encode the same CDR3. J is TRBJ1-4 and V is TRBV4-2; D gene uncertain. Germline assignment: CDR1 LGHNA and CDR2 YNFKEQ. The CDR3 sequence is 15 residues long. Between the trimmed V and J ends, which lost 4 bases and 8 bases, there was a span of 17 bases. As DNA, the CDR3 is TGTGCCAGCAGCCCCCGAGATAGGATAGTAGAAAAACTGTTTTTT. Amino acid sequence: CASSPRDRIVEKLFF.

This clone has a single count. The chain carries TRBV12-1 and TRBJ2-7. TRBV12-1 is termed a pseudogene. This CDR3 contains 11 residues. The CDR3 coding sequence is TGTGCCAGCAGCTTTGGTGCCGAGCAGTACTTC. It translates to CASSFGAEQYF.

V usage is TRBV11-2 and J usage is TRBJ2-7, with D possibly matching TRBD2 (5 bases). Deletions cut 6 bases from V and 0 bases from J, with 18 bases between. Germline V gene lookup returns CDR1 SGHAT and CDR2 FQNNGV. This CDR3 is 16 amino acids long. The CDR3: CASSRTPGKSSYEQYF. The CDR3 DNA is TGTGCCAGCAGTCGGACTCCGGGGAAGAGCTCCTACGAGCAGTACTTC.

The chain joins TRBV19 to TRBJ1-1, with D possibly matching TRBD1 (6 bases). Trimming took off 10 bases at V and 3 bases at J, with 15 bases between the two ends. Germline V gene data show CDR1 as LNHDA and CDR2 as SQIVND (reference sequence). The CDR3 consists of 13 residues. The CDR3 spells CATRQAGYTEAFF. CDR3 in DNA: TGTGCCACCCGACAGGCAGGCTACACTGAAGCTTTCTTT. The variable domain in full, with the rest retrieved from reference TRBV19 and TRBJ1-1, is DGGITQSPKYLFRKEGQNVTLSCEQNLNHDAMYWYRQDPGQGLRLIYYSQIVNDFQKGDIAEGYSVSREKKESFPLTVTSAQKNPTAFYLCATRQAGYTEAFFGQGTRLTVV.

The chain carries TRBV7-2 and TRBJ2-7, with D hard to call. Germline V gene data show CDR1 as SGHTA and CDR2 as FQGNSA. The CDR3 consists of 15 residues. The germline V and J ends were trimmed by 0 bases and 3 bases, with 12 bases remaining between them. CDR3 sequence (DNA): TGTGCCAGCAGCTTAGCCGCAGGACCACGCTACGAGCAGTACTTC. This codes for CASSLAAGPRYEQYF.

V usage is TRBV5-4 and J usage is TRBJ2-7; a weak D match, TRBD1 (5 bases). The CDR3 covers 13 residues. Trimming shortened V by 0 bases and J by 6 bases, and 10 bases separated the two germline ends. CDR1 SGHNT and CDR2 YYREEE come from the germline V gene (reference sequence). The CDR3 here is CASSLAGKGEQYF. DNA for the CDR3: TGTGCCAGCAGCTTGGCAGGGAAGGGCGAGCAGTACTTC.

This clone was observed a handful of times. The chain carries TRBV7-6 and TRBJ2-7; D is uncertain. V was cut by 1 base and J by 6 bases, with 4 bases left in between. The CDR3 has 11 amino acids. Germline V gene sequence: CDR1 SGHVS, CDR2 FNYEAQ. CDR3 bases: TGTGCCAGCAGCTTAGAGGTCGAGCAGTACTTC. It specifies CASSLEVEQYF.